The next 3 T cell receptor beta chains were all read from a single sample in a study of technical replicates of blood from several donors. Assay used: immunoSEQ multiplex PCR; TCRdb lists only in-frame clones, some missing. The data hold around 50,000 clones, with more than 95% observed a single time. Material: T cells isolated from PBMCs. The receptors shown here come from a human donor in good health.

Worth noting for this clone: An end of the junction does not agree with germline; a read error may underlie this. The CDR3 reads CASSYSGTAFF. The CDR3 nucleotides read TGTGCCAGCAGCTACTCCGGGACAGCATTCTTT. J is TRBJ2-3 and V is TRBV13; 7 positions agree with TRBD1. The CDR3 runs to 11 residues. Germline-derived CDR1 and CDR2 are PRHDT and FYEKMQ (reference sequence).

The chain carries TRBV7-9 and TRBJ1-1; 7 nucleotides agree with TRBD1. CDR1 and CDR2 from the germline V gene are SEHNR and FQNEAQ (reference sequence). The J segment lost 7 bases and the V segment lost 5 bases, leaving 4 bases of the junction unmatched. The CDR3 has 12 residues. The CDR3 protein is CASSPQGVEAFF. Written as DNA, the CDR3 is TGTGCCAGCAGCCCCCAGGGGGTTGAAGCTTTCTTT.

The chain carries TRBV15 and TRBJ2-7, with D possibly matching TRBD2 (6 bases). V lost 6 bases and J lost 0, with 15 bases in between. Germline assignment: CDR1 LNHNV and CDR2 YYDKDF (reference sequence). This CDR3 spans 15 amino acids. The DNA for the CDR3 is TGTGCCACCAGTAGCCGGGGGACGGACTCCTACGAGCAGTACTTC. Amino acid sequence: CATSSRGTDSYEQYF.